This T cell receptor (beta chain) came from a study of blood T cells in healthy people across ages. The CDR3 loop spans 15 amino acids. Germline values: CDR1 PRHDT, CDR2 FYEKMQ (reference sequence). PCR was performed a second time for roughly 7 to 11 cycles using a sample-barcoded 5' primer and a J-beta primer mix. TCRdb ran MiXCR on the 5' RACE reads and lists one entry per CDR3 protein. The sample shows about 1 million distinct CDR3 sequences, under 55% of them seen only once. Sequenced sample: blood. This receptor was obtained from an older woman in good health. This chain connects TRBV13 to TRBJ2-5; 7 bases match TRBD1. The closer fit of TRBJ2-7 to the DNA end suggests the J call may be wrong. CDR3: CASSLIGQGENEQYF. In nucleotides, the CDR3 is TGTGCCAGCAGCCTAATCGGGCAGGGGGAAAACGAGCAGTACTTC.